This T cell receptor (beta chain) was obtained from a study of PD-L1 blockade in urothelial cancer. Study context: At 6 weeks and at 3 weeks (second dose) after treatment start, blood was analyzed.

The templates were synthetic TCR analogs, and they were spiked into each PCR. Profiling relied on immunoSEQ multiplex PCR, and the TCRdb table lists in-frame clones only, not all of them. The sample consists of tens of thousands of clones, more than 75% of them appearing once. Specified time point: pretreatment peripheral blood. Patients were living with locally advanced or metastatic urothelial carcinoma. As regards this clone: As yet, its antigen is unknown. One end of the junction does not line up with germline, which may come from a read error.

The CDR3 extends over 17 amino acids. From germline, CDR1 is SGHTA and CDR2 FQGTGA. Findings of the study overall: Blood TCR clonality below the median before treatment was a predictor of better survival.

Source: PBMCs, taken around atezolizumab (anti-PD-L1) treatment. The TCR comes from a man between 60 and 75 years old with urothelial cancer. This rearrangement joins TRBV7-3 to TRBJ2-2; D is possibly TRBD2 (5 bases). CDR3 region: CASSLTFGLENTGELFF. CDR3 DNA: TGTGCCAGCAGCCTAACCTTCGGACTGGAGAACACCGGGGAGCTGTTTTTT.